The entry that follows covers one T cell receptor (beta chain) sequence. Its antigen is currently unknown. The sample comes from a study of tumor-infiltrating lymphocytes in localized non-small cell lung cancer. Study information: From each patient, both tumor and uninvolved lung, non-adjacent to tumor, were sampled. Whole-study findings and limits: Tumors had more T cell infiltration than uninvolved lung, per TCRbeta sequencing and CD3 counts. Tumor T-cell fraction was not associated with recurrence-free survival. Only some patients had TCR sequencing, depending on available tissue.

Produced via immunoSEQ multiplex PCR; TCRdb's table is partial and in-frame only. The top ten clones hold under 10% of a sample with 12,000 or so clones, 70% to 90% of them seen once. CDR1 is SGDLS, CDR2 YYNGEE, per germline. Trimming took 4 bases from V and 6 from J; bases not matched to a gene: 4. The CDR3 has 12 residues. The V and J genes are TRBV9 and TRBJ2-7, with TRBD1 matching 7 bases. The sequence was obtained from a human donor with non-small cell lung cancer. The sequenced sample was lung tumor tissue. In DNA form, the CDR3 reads TGTGCCAGCAGCCCCCCAGGGGGCGAGCAGTACTTC. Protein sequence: CASSPPGGEQYF. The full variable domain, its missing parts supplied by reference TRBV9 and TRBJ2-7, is DSGVTQTPKHLITATGQRVTLRCSPRSGDLSVYWYQQSLDQGLQFLIQYYNGEERAKGNILERFSAQQFPDLHSELNLSSLELGDSALYFCASSPPGGEQYFGPGTRLTVT.